Described below is a single TCR beta chain sequence and its context. The antigen is undetermined. The V gene's germline CDR1 is SGDLS and CDR2 YYNGEE. Trimming pared 5 bases from V and 0 bases from J, leaving 11 bases between. The CDR3 has 15 amino acids. The sample belongs to a study of T cell responses to AZD1222 COVID-19 vaccine. Across the study: Pooling of second doses given at about 4 or about 12 weeks was done. Study results and caveats: The sample set comprised mostly white British donors with more females, and clonal diversity was possibly underestimated. In the spike-specific TCR repertoire, nearly half reportedly target unmutated variant regions.

Data came from immunoSEQ multiplex PCR; TCRdb stores just in-frame clones and leaves some out. The sample includes about 120,000 clones, about 92% seen only once; the top ten take around 14%. This chain uses TRBV9 with TRBJ2-2; D may be TRBD2 (6 bases). The sequence derives from an adult in good health. This sample comprised peripheral blood, obtained on day 0 of AZD1222 vaccination. The DNA of the CDR3 is TGTGCCAGCAGAGCAGCGGGCGCGAACACCGGGGAGCTGTTTTTT. Amino acids: CASRAAGANTGELFF.